These 31 T cell receptor beta chains originate from one sample sequenced in a study of shared clonotypes between healthy human individuals. Here immunoSEQ multiplex PCR was the method, and the copy in TCRdb shows in-frame clones only, minus some. The table lists some 1.4 million clones, about 96% of them singletons. The sample taken for sequencing was naive CD4+ T cells sorted from blood. The subset: CD45RA+ positively selected. These receptors came from a man aged 25-45 years in good health.

The rearrangement uses TRBV5-1 and TRBJ2-7, with 9 bases fitting TRBD1. With 0 bases clipped from V and 2 bases from J, the junction kept 6 bases outside the gene matches. Germline V gives CDR1 SGHRS, CDR2 YFSETQ. There are 16 residues in the CDR3. The CDR3 sequence: CASSLADRGRTYEQYF. The DNA for the CDR3 is TGCGCCAGCAGCTTGGCGGACAGGGGCCGAACCTACGAGCAGTACTTC.

The chain joins TRBV6-5 to TRBJ1-4, with a possible D match to TRBD1 (6 bases). CDR3 length: 14 amino acids. Per germline, CDR1 MNHEY and CDR2 SVGAGI. Trimming removed 5 bases at V and 5 bases at J, with 12 bases between. CDR3 DNA: TGTGCCAGCAGTCACAGGGAGGAGAATGAAAAACTGTTTTTT. Amino acids: CASSHREENEKLFF.

The rearrangement joins TRBV6-1 to TRBJ1-3; possible D gene TRBD1, 5 bases. Germline V CDR1 and CDR2: MNHNS, SASEGT. The CDR3 has 15 amino acids. Trimming left V 5 bases short and J 0 bases short, with 11 bases between. In DNA, the CDR3 is TGTGCCAGCAGTATTCGACAGTTCTCTGGAAACACCATATATTTT. It is translated as CASSIRQFSGNTIYF.

The chain carries TRBV30 and TRBJ1-1; weak D call: TRBD1 (6 bases). The CDR3 sequence is 13 residues long. The germline V and J ends were trimmed by 4 bases and 1 base, with 10 bases remaining between them. Germline V gives CDR1 GTSNPN, CDR2 SVGIG (reference sequence). CDR3 amino acids: CAWKGTSNTEAFF. The CDR3 DNA reads as TGTGCCTGGAAGGGGACATCGAACACTGAAGCTTTCTTT.

V and J are TRBV15 and TRBJ2-7; D gene ambiguous. The CDR3 sequence is 13 residues long. Germline V gene sequence: CDR1 LNHNV, CDR2 YYDKDF (reference sequence). Trimming removed 4 bases at V and 0 bases at J, with 7 bases between. CDR3 nucleotides: TGTGCCACCAGCACGCCAAACTCCTACGAGCAGTACTTC. The encoded protein is CATSTPNSYEQYF.

The chain links TRBV2 to TRBJ2-1, with TRBD2 identical over 12 bases. Germline loops: CDR1 SNHLY, CDR2 FYNNEI. V shed 6 bases and J 5 bases; nucleotides not matched to a gene: 14. The CDR3 contains 18 residues. The CDR3 region is CASSGVPKTSGSHNEQFF. The CDR3 nucleotides read TGTGCCAGCAGCGGAGTCCCCAAGACTAGCGGGAGTCACAATGAGCAGTTCTTC.

The chain joins TRBV28 to TRBJ2-7; D is perhaps TRBD2 (6 bases). V shed 5 bases and J shed 0 bases, with 14 bases lying between them. There are 15 residues in the CDR3. Looked up from germline, CDR1 is MDHEN and CDR2 is SYDVKM. CDR3: CASSPPRGSSYEQYF. The CDR3 DNA is TGTGCCAGCAGTCCCCCCCGGGGGAGCTCCTACGAGCAGTACTTC.

The rearrangement joins TRBV5-5 to TRBJ2-7; D gene ambiguous. Germline V gives CDR1 SGHKS, CDR2 YYEKEE (reference sequence). Trimming pared 1 base from V and 3 bases from J, leaving 11 bases between. The CDR3 totals 14 residues. This chain's CDR3 is CASSLSAEYYEQYF. The CDR3 nucleotides read TGTGCCAGCAGCTTGAGTGCAGAATACTACGAGCAGTACTTC.

The gene calls are TRBV29-1 and TRBJ2-7; TRBD1 aligns across 9 bases. CDR3 size: 12 residues. The germline V gene encodes CDR1 SQVTM and CDR2 ANQGSEA. V dropped 7 bases and J dropped 7; count of bases not matched to a gene: 8. Here the CDR3 DNA reads TGCAGCGCTGGGGGACAGGGCCAGGAGCAGTACTTC. Amino acids: CSAGGQGQEQYF.

The V gene is TRBV28, the J gene TRBJ2-5, with TRBD2 matching over 10 bases. From germline, CDR1 is MDHEN and CDR2 SYDVKM. The V gene end was trimmed by 5 bases and the J gene end by 1 base; junction bases not matched to a gene: 7. The CDR3 extends over 16 amino acids. The CDR3 bases are TGTGCCAGCAGTCCACTCCTAGCGGGAGTCCAAGAGACCCAGTACTTC. This translates into CASSPLLAGVQETQYF.

The genes are TRBV7-9 and TRBJ2-3, with D perhaps TRBD1 (6 bases). V dropped 5 bases and J dropped 7 bases, with 25 bases sitting between them. The CDR3 contains 17 residues. The V gene's germline CDR1 is SEHNR and CDR2 FQNEAQ (reference sequence). CDR3 sequence (DNA): TGTGCCAGCAGCCAAAAGGCTCAGAGGGGGATACGAAATACGCAGTATTTT. This codes for CASSQKAQRGIRNTQYF.

The rearrangement uses TRBV2 and TRBJ1-5, with D possibly being TRBD1 (6 bases). From germline, CDR1 is SNHLY and CDR2 FYNNEI. Trimming removed 7 bases from V and 8 bases from J, with 24 bases in between. CDR3 length: 16 residues. The CDR3, as DNA: TGTGCCAGCACCCAACCGACAGGAAAAACCCTAGAGCCCCAGCATTTT. The encoded protein is CASTQPTGKTLEPQHF.

V usage is TRBV7-7 and J usage is TRBJ1-3, with D possibly matching TRBD1 (6 bases). The V gene's germline CDR1 is SSHAT and CDR2 FNYEAQ (reference sequence). This CDR3 contains 15 residues. V dropped 6 bases and J dropped 2 bases, with 14 bases sitting between them. CDR3: CASSRTPGAGNTIYF. CDR3 sequence (DNA): TGTGCCAGCAGTCGGACCCCAGGGGCTGGAAACACCATATATTTT.

The chain combines TRBV19 with TRBJ2-7; 8 bases align to TRBD2. CDR3 size: 15 residues. Germline CDR1 and CDR2: LNHDA and SQIVND (reference sequence). V lost 1 base to trimming and J lost 3 bases; unmatched junction nucleotides: 5. The CDR3 DNA is TGTGCCAGTAGTATAGCGGGAGGGATCATCTACGAGCAGTACTTC. It codes for CASSIAGGIIYEQYF.

The rearrangement uses TRBV7-2 and TRBJ1-2; D remains ambiguous. Germline V gives CDR1 SGHTA, CDR2 FQGNSA. The CDR3 is 14 residues long. The V end lost 5 bases, the J end lost 3 bases, and 13 bases lay between the germline ends. CDR3 nucleotides: TGTGCCAGCAGCCTGGTGACGACACACTATGGCTACACCTTC. Translating it yields CASSLVTTHYGYTF.

The chain links TRBV10-3 to TRBJ2-3; the D is unclear. This CDR3 spans 10 amino acids. Trimming left V 11 bases short and J 5 bases short, with 8 bases between. Germline V gene sequence: CDR1 ENHRY, CDR2 SYGVKD. As DNA, the CDR3 is TGTGCCTCTAAAGGAGATACGCAGTATTTT. The encoded protein is CASKGDTQYF.

The rearrangement uses TRBV5-1 and TRBJ2-1, with 7 bases that match TRBD2. This CDR3 is 15 amino acids long. Germline V gene data show CDR1 as SGHRS and CDR2 as YFSETQ. V lost 4 bases and J lost 1; bases outside the gene matches: 5. CDR3 in amino acids: CASSVSSGSYNEQFF. The CDR3 DNA sequence: TGCGCCAGCAGCGTGTCTAGCGGTTCCTACAATGAGCAGTTCTTC.

The J gene is TRBJ2-6, the V gene TRBV6-4; TRBD1 matches at 9 bases. This CDR3 is built from 17 residues. Germline V gene lookup returns CDR1 MRHNA and CDR2 SNTAGT. The junction had 9 bases not matched to a gene; V was cut back by 6 bases and J by 3 bases. CDR3 in DNA: TGTGCCAGCAGCCGGGACAGGGTTGTTAGTGGGGCCAACGTCCTGACTTTC. The encoded protein is CASSRDRVVSGANVLTF.

The chain recombines TRBV18 with TRBJ2-1, with D perhaps matching TRBD1 (5 bases). The germline V gene has CDR1 KGHSH and CDR2 LQKENI. V shed 2 bases and J shed 9 bases, with 14 bases lying between them. There are 14 residues in the CDR3. In nucleotides, the CDR3 is TGTGCCAGCTCACCATCCAGGGAAAGGGGTGAGCAGTTCTTC. Encoded protein: CASSPSRERGEQFF. Using reference TRBV18 and TRBJ2-1 for the parts outside the CDR3, the full variable domain is NAGVMQNPRHLVRRRGQEARLRCSPMKGHSHVYWYRQLPEEGLKFMVYLQKENIIDESGMPKERFSAEFPKEGPSILRIQQVVRGDSAAYFCASSPSRERGEQFFGPGTRLTVL.

Regarding this clone: Other DNA sequences within the sample encode an identical CDR3. The chain couples TRBV18 to TRBJ2-5; D unclear. The CDR3 is 13 residues long. Germline V lookup: CDR1 KGHSH, CDR2 LQKENI. The germline V and J ends were trimmed by 0 bases and 2 bases, with 4 bases remaining between them. CDR3 region: CASSPPLQETQYF. The CDR3 DNA sequence: TGTGCCAGCTCACCACCCCTTCAAGAGACCCAGTACTTC.

The chain joins TRBV5-1 to TRBJ2-5; D is tentatively TRBD1 or TRBD2 (6 bases each). The V and J ends lost 2 bases and 9 bases respectively, with 14 bases between them. This CDR3 spans 13 amino acids. Germline CDR1 reads SGHRS; CDR2 reads YFSETQ. CDR3 coding DNA: TGCGCCAGCAGCTTTGGTGTCCGGGGGCCCCAGTACTTC. It is translated as CASSFGVRGPQYF.

This clone was seen once. The chain has TRBV6-1 and TRBJ1-2; no reliable D call. This CDR3 is 13 amino acids long. V lost 6 bases and J 0 bases, leaving 8 bases between the germline ends. Per the germline V gene, CDR1 is MNHNS and CDR2 is SASEGT. This CDR3 reads CASRRTANYGYTF. CDR3 coding DNA: TGTGCCAGCAGGCGGACTGCTAACTATGGCTACACCTTC.

This rearrangement joins TRBV6-1 to TRBJ1-1; D is uncertain. The germline V and J ends were trimmed by 1 base and 4 bases, with 10 bases remaining between them. The germline V gene encodes CDR1 MNHNS and CDR2 SASEGT. The CDR3 sequence is 14 residues long. The CDR3 bases are TGTGCCAGCAGTGAAGTTCCGGGAACCACTGAAGCTTTCTTT. It yields the protein CASSEVPGTTEAFF.

The V and J genes are TRBV5-4 and TRBJ1-1, with no clear D. Germline CDR1 reads SGHNT; CDR2 reads YYREEE (reference sequence). V lost 4 bases to trimming and J lost 5 bases, with 9 bases between them. The CDR3 has 12 amino acids. CDR3 sequence (DNA): TGTGCCAGCAGCCTGCCTTCGACTGAAGCTTTCTTT. Its translation is CASSLPSTEAFF.

The chain is built from TRBV11-2 and TRBJ2-7; 7 positions match TRBD1. CDR3 length: 16 amino acids. CDR1 and CDR2 from the germline V gene are SGHAT and FQNNGV. V lost 2 bases to trimming and J lost 5 bases; unmatched junction nucleotides: 12. The CDR3, as DNA: TGTGCCAGCAGCTTACTCGCCGGGACAGATAGGAACGAGCAGTACTTC. Translation gives CASSLLAGTDRNEQYF.

The V and J genes are TRBV2 and TRBJ2-7, with D maybe TRBD1 (7 bases). The CDR3 covers 13 residues. Trimming pared 11 bases from V and 2 bases from J, leaving 16 bases between. From germline, CDR1 is SNHLY and CDR2 FYNNEI. The CDR3 region has the DNA TGTGCCTCGGGAGACAGGGTTCCCTACGAGCAGTACTTC. Its translation: CASGDRVPYEQYF.

Points on this clone: Other DNA sequences in the same sample also yield this CDR3. The chain has TRBV11-2 and TRBJ2-2; D is possibly TRBD2 (7 bases). This CDR3 is built from 16 residues. CDR1 and CDR2 (germline): SGHAT, FQNNGV. Deletions cut 5 bases from V and 6 bases from J, with 19 bases between. The CDR3 reads CASSSIGGRRAGELFF. As DNA, the CDR3 is TGTGCCAGCAGCAGCATCGGGGGGCGGAGGGCCGGGGAGCTGTTTTTT. Full variable domain (outside the CDR3, taken from reference TRBV11-2 and TRBJ2-2): EAGVAQSPRYKIIEKRQSVAFWCNPISGHATLYWYQQILGQGPKLLIQFQNNGVVDDSQLPKDRFSAERLKGVDSTLKIQPAKLEDSAVYLCASSSIGGRRAGELFFGEGSRLTVL.

A note on this clone: One junction end does not reproduce the germline sequence, and a read error may be involved. The rearrangement joins TRBV7-9 to TRBJ2-4; D might be TRBD1 (5 bases). The CDR3 length is 11 residues. Germline CDR1 reads SEHNR; CDR2 reads FQNEAQ (reference sequence). The CDR3 DNA reads TGTGCCAGCAGCTCAGACGGACATCGGGTCTTC. Encoded protein: CASSSDGHRVF.

The chain carries TRBV11-3 and TRBJ1-5; 11 bases map to TRBD1. Unmatched junction bases numbered 8, after V lost 1 base and J lost 6 bases. This CDR3 contains 17 residues. Germline lookup yields CDR1 SGHNT and CDR2 YENEEA. This CDR3 is CASSLGKDRGHPQPQHF. The CDR3 coding sequence is TGTGCCAGCAGCTTAGGGAAGGACAGGGGGCATCCTCAGCCCCAGCATTTT. Full variable domain (rest looked up from reference TRBV11-3 and TRBJ1-5): EAGVVQSPRYKIIEKKQPVAFWCNPISGHNTLYWYLQNLGQGPELLIRYENEEAVDDSQLPKDRFSAERLKGVDSTLKIQPAELGDSAVYLCASSLGKDRGHPQPQHFGDGTRLSIL.

The V and J genes are TRBV5-5 and TRBJ2-1, with no clear D. This CDR3 region has 12 residues. In germline, CDR1 is SGHKS, CDR2 YYEKEE (reference sequence). V was trimmed by 4 bases and J by 9 bases, leaving 11 bases between them. CDR3 nucleotide sequence: TGTGCCAGCAGCCCAGAAGTCGGTGAGCAGTTCTTC. This codes for CASSPEVGEQFF.

The rearrangement uses TRBV27 and TRBJ2-1; no clear D gene. V lost 3 bases to trimming and J lost 6 bases, with 21 bases between them. CDR3 length: 17 residues. The germline gives CDR1 MNHEY, CDR2 SMNVEV (reference sequence). CDR3 sequence: CASSFGPHGTGPNEQFF. For the CDR3, the DNA is TGTGCCAGCAGTTTCGGTCCGCATGGAACTGGGCCCAATGAGCAGTTCTTC.